This TCR beta chain was captured by sequencing in a study of blood T cell repertoires in COVID-19. The table came from immunoSEQ multiplex PCR; TCRdb's copy has only in-frame clones and leaves some out. Of 150,000 to 200,000 clones detected, approximately 81% appear once; the ten largest clones hold around 5%. The V and J ends lost 4 bases and 5 bases, in that order; junction bases with no gene match: 5. CDR1 WNHNN and CDR2 SYGVQD come from the germline V gene (reference sequence). The CDR3 consists of 16 residues. The clonotype originates from a woman between 45 and 65 years old with COVID-19, enrolled during active disease. The rearrangement joins TRBV10-1 to TRBJ2-1; 13 nucleotides align to TRBD2. The source material was peripheral blood. The CDR3 coding sequence is TGCGCCAGCAGTGTACTAGCGGGGGGGCCGAACAATGAGCAGTTCTTC. Protein sequence: CASSVLAGGPNNEQFF.